This T cell receptor beta chain was retrieved from a study of cytomegalovirus exposure and HLA in healthy donors. There are 16 residues in the CDR3. Germline lookup yields CDR1 SEHNR and CDR2 FQNEAQ (reference sequence). V gave up 0 bases and J gave up 3 bases; unmatched junction bases: 6. The PCR used 60 Vbeta and 13 Jbeta primers. Only in-frame clones appear in the TCRdb table, and some are missing; sequencing was by immunoSEQ multiplex PCR. Its table lists 150,000 or so clones. The source of this sequence is a woman aged 18-29 years in good health and CMV-seronegative. The genes are TRBV7-9 and TRBJ2-7; 9 nucleotides line up with TRBD1. The sequencing input was PBMCs. CDR3 loop: CASSLASQGARYEQYF. The CDR3 DNA reads as TGTGCCAGCAGCTTAGCATCACAGGGGGCGCGCTACGAGCAGTACTTC.